The TCR beta chain under discussion was sequenced for a study of blood T cell repertoires in COVID-19. Repertoires were generated with immunoSEQ multiplex PCR, while TCRdb's copy carries only in-frame clones and drops some. The table has fewer than 500,000 clones, 70% to 90% seen once. The V end was cut by 2 bases, the J end by 0 bases, with 7 bases between. The germline CDR1 and CDR2 sequences are MGHRA and YSYEKL. The CDR3 runs 14 residues. Specimen: PBMCs or T cells enriched from blood (not recorded which). The chain links TRBV4-1 to TRBJ1-2; possibly TRBD1 for D (6 bases). The TCR was taken from a woman aged 18-30 years with acute COVID-19. The CDR3 sequence: CASSQQGSNYGYTF. CDR3 DNA: TGCGCCAGCAGCCAACAGGGGTCTAACTATGGCTACACCTTC.